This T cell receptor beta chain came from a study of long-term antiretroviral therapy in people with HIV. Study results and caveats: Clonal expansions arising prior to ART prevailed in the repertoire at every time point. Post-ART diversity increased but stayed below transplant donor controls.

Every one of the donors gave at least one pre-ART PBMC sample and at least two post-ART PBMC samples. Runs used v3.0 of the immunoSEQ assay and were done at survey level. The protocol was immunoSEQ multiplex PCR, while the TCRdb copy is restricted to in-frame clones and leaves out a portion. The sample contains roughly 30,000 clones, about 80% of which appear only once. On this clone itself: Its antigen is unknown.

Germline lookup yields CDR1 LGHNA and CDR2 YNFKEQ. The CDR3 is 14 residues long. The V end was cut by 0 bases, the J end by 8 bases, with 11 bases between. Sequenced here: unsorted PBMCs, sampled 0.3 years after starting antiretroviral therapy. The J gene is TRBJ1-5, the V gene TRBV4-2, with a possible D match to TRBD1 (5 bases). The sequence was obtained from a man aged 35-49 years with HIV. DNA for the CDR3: TGTGCCAGCAGCCAAGATGGGGGGAGGAAGCCCCAGCATTTT. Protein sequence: CASSQDGGRKPQHF.